This T cell receptor (beta chain) was recorded in a study of radiation and T cells in renal cell carcinoma (dated by TCRdb to between 2020 and 2021). About the study as a whole: Samples came from a clinical trial, in which primary renal cell carcinomas received 15 Gy stereotactic body radiation therapy followed by nephrectomy 4 weeks later. In total, approximately 55 samples, comprising approximately 25 tumors and some 27 peripheral blood samples, were subjected to TCR beta sequencing. Across all 50 or so samples, several million unique CDR3 nucleotide sequences, encoding roughly 2,600,000 unique CDR3 amino acid sequences, were identified. Findings and caveats that apply to the study as a whole: In blood, the top tumor clonotypes increased from baseline to 2 weeks after radiation and then shrank by 4 weeks, which suggests a temporary expansion of tumor-resident clones. Because no pretreatment tumor biopsies were available, whether clonotypes were present in the tumor at baseline could not be determined. With a single-armed trial design, the study had no way to address how radiation dose or scheduling affects the TCR repertoire. Blood repertoire dynamics were not followed beyond 4 weeks after treatment.

Note on this clone: The antigen this receptor binds is unknown. Base qualities are not at hand, and no much larger clone is one base apart.

The time point label corresponds to: baseline pretreatment blood. Interpreted using the paper, the treatment or condition label stands for: 15 Gy SBRT to primary tumor, nephrectomy 4 weeks later. To follow tumor-enriched clonotypes, peripheral blood was collected serially from radiation-treated patients at baseline and again at 2 weeks and 4 weeks after SBRT. Every patient had renal cell carcinoma of clear cell pathology. Genomic DNA for TCR sequencing was prepared using the QIAamp DNA Blood Mini Kit (Qiagen). The analyses included only samples that passed all quality control checks. Looking up the germline V gene yields CDR1 MNHEY and CDR2 SVGAGI. Trimming accounts for 5 bases at V and 9 bases at J, while the number of junction bases matched to no gene is 7. Inclusive of the bounding cysteine and phenylalanine, the CDR3 is 15 residues long. Here the CDR3 DNA is all that survives: 45 bases in frame from base 1.

Following the manufacturer's recommendations, the immunoSEQ kit was used to generate TCR beta libraries from genomic DNA. Library preparation used a first multiplex PCR with proprietary primers, then a second PCR adding unique barcodes, with bead cleanups after each round. A positive control reaction and a negative control reaction, both provided in the kit, were run with every batch of samples. The final libraries were assessed on an Agilent 4200 TapeStation D1000 ScreenTape, pooled by volume, and quantified by qPCR. An Illumina NextSeq500 fitted with a MidOutput 150-cycle cartridge performed the sequencing, running 156 Read1 cycles and 15 Index1 cycles with the kit's custom primers. The pooled library was loaded at approximately 0.92 pM with 20% PhiX control spiked in. Processing in the source paper ran as follows. Vendor-processed data were analyzed in R, with a clonotype defined as all T cells sharing the same CDR3 nucleotide sequence. For clone abundance analyses, frequencies were normalized to the 10,000 most abundant clones in each sample. Public T cell clones, which averaged fewer than five per sample, were excluded before analysis. Tumor-enriched clonotypes and baseline blood-enriched clonotypes were defined as those with an abundance difference of at least 32-fold between compartments. A beta-binomial differential abundance model was used to identify clonotypes that expanded or contracted between blood time points. The Baroni-Urbani and Buser coefficient was used to measure tumor-blood repertoire similarity, and groups were compared with two-tailed Wilcoxon tests in R. TCRdb mirrors the immuneACCESS table, restricted to in-frame sequences. Some clones are absent from its copies; in checked studies, under half trace to an unresolved V gene, and the reason for the others is unknown. That table furnishes V, J and clone size, whereas the DNA furnished D and trimming. Present in this sample are 150,000 or so clones, over 75% of which were seen just once. 12% of the sample belongs to the ten largest clones.

This clonotype originated in a woman between 45 and 65 years old with renal cell carcinoma. The chain employs TRBV6-5 and TRBJ1-6; TRBD1 matches 10 bases in the middle. Sequencing was performed on blood, taken from a patient whose treatment included radiotherapy and nephrectomy. The DNA is as follows: TGTGCCAGCAGTCCCGAGACAGGGGGCGTTTCACCCCTCCACTTT. It translates to CASSPETGGVSPLHF.